Presented here are 29 T cell receptor beta chains from one specimen sequenced in a study of blood T cells in healthy people across ages. Sample-barcoded 5' priming and a J-beta primer mix drove a second PCR of 7 to 11 cycles. TCRdb re-called the 5' RACE reads through MiXCR, storing one row per CDR3 protein. The table has more than 800,000 distinct CDR3 sequences, around 45% seen once. The specimen was blood. All receptors derive from a woman aged 55-75 years in good health.

The gene calls are TRBV20-1 and TRBJ2-7, with 8 bases lining up with TRBD1. Germline V lookup: CDR1 DFQATT, CDR2 SNEGSKA (reference sequence). The CDR3 has 13 residues. V lost 7 bases, J lost 6 bases, and 11 bases stayed unmatched. The CDR3 protein is CSVSDRAKGEQYF. CDR3 bases: TGCAGTGTTTCGGACAGGGCGAAGGGCGAGCAGTACTTC.

In this sample, this clonotype turned up many times. V gene TRBV5-1 combines with J gene TRBJ2-1; 10 nucleotides match TRBD2. Trimming took 0 bases from V and 8 from J; bases not matched to a gene: 11. Germline CDR1 is SGHRS and CDR2 is YFSETQ. This CDR3 region has 17 residues. This CDR3 reads CASSLAVRSGRSDEQFF. In DNA, the CDR3 is TGCGCCAGCAGCTTGGCCGTCCGTAGCGGGAGGTCCGATGAGCAGTTCTTC.

This sequence joins TRBV15 and TRBJ1-1; TRBD1 aligns across 9 bases. The CDR3 spans 15 residues. Losses at the gene ends were 0 bases for V and 4 bases for J; bases not matched to a gene: 3. The V gene's germline CDR1 is LNHNV and CDR2 YYDKDF (reference sequence). The CDR3 loop reads CATSREATGGTEAFF. The CDR3 nucleotides are TGTGCCACCAGCAGAGAGGCGACAGGGGGCACTGAAGCTTTCTTT.

Worth noting for this clonotype: A read error may account for a junction end that differs from germline. The CDR3 protein is CASTSGNPYERYF. The CDR3 DNA reads as TGTGCCAGCACTAGCGGGAATCCCTACGAGCGGTACTTC. This rearrangement joins TRBV7-9 to TRBJ2-7; 9 nucleotides align to TRBD2. Germline CDR1 and CDR2: SEHNR and FQNEAQ (reference sequence). The CDR3 consists of 13 residues.

J is TRBJ2-5 and V is TRBV29-1, with TRBD2 as a possible D gene (5 bases). Germline V gene sequence: CDR1 SQVTM, CDR2 ANQGSEA. V was cut by 7 bases and J by 3 bases, with 9 bases left in between. The CDR3 loop spans 11 amino acids. The chain's CDR3 is CSAGGEETQYF. The CDR3, as DNA: TGCAGCGCCGGAGGAGAAGAGACCCAGTACTTC.

In the case of this clonotype: Being one base from a much bigger clone, this may be a read error. The gene calls are TRBV5-4 and TRBJ2-7; TRBD1 aligns across 8 bases. CDR3 length: 16 residues. Germline-derived CDR1 and CDR2 are SGHNT and YYREEE (reference sequence). Trimming at V came to 3 bases and at J to 7 bases, leaving 15 bases not matched to a gene. Here the CDR3 reads CASSSGSGGLYNEQYF. CDR3 bases: TGTGCCAGCAGCTCGGGATCAGGGGGCCTCTACAATGAGCAGTACTTC.

This clonotype showed up just a few times. The chain couples TRBV12-3 or TRBV12-4 to TRBJ1-4; D is unresolved. Deletions cut 3 bases from V and 8 bases from J, with 13 bases between. The CDR3 has 14 amino acids. CDR3: CASSFKTRGEKLFF. The CDR3 DNA reads as TGTGCCAGCAGTTTTAAGACGCGAGGGGAAAAACTGTTTTTT.

V is TRBV29-1 and J is TRBJ2-3; no reliable D call. V lost 5 bases, J lost 5 bases, and 8 bases lay in between. Germline V lookup: CDR1 SQVTM, CDR2 ANQGSEA. This CDR3 comprises 11 residues. CDR3 loop: CSVNVGDTQYF. DNA for the CDR3: TGCAGCGTTAACGTGGGAGATACGCAGTATTTT.

This chain uses TRBV5-1 with TRBJ2-5; weak D call: TRBD2 (6 bases). This CDR3 spans 15 amino acids. Deletions cut 0 bases from V and 11 bases from J, with 20 bases between. The germline V gene encodes CDR1 SGHRS and CDR2 YFSETQ. The CDR3 here is CASSLAASEYNEQYF. The CDR3 DNA reads as TGCGCCAGCAGCTTGGCGGCTAGCGAATACAATGAGCAGTACTTC.

V usage is TRBV7-2 and J usage is TRBJ1-1, with D perhaps TRBD1 (5 bases). This CDR3 comprises 12 residues. Germline CDR1 reads SGHTA; CDR2 reads FQGNSA. The V gene lost 5 bases and the J gene lost 11 bases, with 15 bases spanning the gap. The CDR3 nucleotides are TGTGCCAGCAGCCAGTATGGGGGATGGGCTTTCTTT. It is translated as CASSQYGGWAFF.

This clonotype occurred a few times. The CDR3 sequence: CAISEWTGRGYTF. The CDR3 coding sequence is TGTGCCATCAGTGAGTGGACAGGGCGCGGCTACACCTTC. The chain recombines TRBV10-3 with TRBJ1-2; 8 nucleotides line up with TRBD1. CDR3 size: 13 residues. The junction had 3 bases not matched to a gene; V was cut back by 1 base and J by 8 bases. Per germline, CDR1 ENHRY and CDR2 SYGVKD.

This clonotype was picked up one time. This chain connects TRBV27 to TRBJ2-1; 7 bases map to TRBD1. CDR3 length: 14 amino acids. Germline V gives CDR1 MNHEY, CDR2 SMNVEV (reference sequence). J lost 8 bases, V lost 2 bases, and 6 bases had no gene match. CDR3 nucleotides: TGTGCCAGCAGTTTAATGACAGGGTTCCATGAGCAGTTCTTC. Translation: CASSLMTGFHEQFF.

This chain links TRBV27 with TRBJ2-1, with D perhaps matching TRBD2 (5 bases). Trimming shortened V by 11 bases and J by 0 bases, and 14 bases separated the two germline ends. This CDR3 spans 14 amino acids. Germline V CDR1 and CDR2: MNHEY, SMNVEV (reference sequence). The CDR3 DNA sequence: TGTGCCGCGAGGGAGAACCCCTCCTACAATGAGCAGTTCTTC. Amino acid sequence: CAARENPSYNEQFF.

In this sample, this clonotype turned up a few times. This chain links TRBV7-2 with TRBJ2-1; 7 bases are shared with TRBD1. Germline lookup yields CDR1 SGHTA and CDR2 FQGNSA. Trimming took 4 bases from V and 7 from J; bases not matched to a gene: 4. The CDR3 spans 13 residues. CDR3 in amino acids: CASSSGQLNEQFF. The CDR3 DNA reads as TGTGCCAGCAGCTCGGGACAGCTGAATGAGCAGTTCTTC.

This clonotype was recorded only once. The V gene is TRBV11-2, the J gene TRBJ1-2; D call uncertain. The length of the CDR3 is 10 residues. CDR1 SGHAT and CDR2 FQNNGV come from the germline V gene. The V end lost 3 bases, the J end lost 8 bases, and 4 bases lay between the germline ends. CDR3 loop: CASSFKGYTF. The CDR3 nucleotides are TGTGCCAGCAGCTTCAAGGGCTACACCTTC. The entire variable domain, with the rest obtained from reference TRBV11-2 and TRBJ1-2, is as follows: EAGVAQSPRYKIIEKRQSVAFWCNPISGHATLYWYQQILGQGPKLLIQFQNNGVVDDSQLPKDRFSAERLKGVDSTLKIQPAKLEDSAVYLCASSFKGYTFGSGTRLTVV.

This clonotype came up a few times. The chain links TRBV6-5 to TRBJ2-7; 7 nucleotides line up with TRBD2. Trimming cost V 3 bases and J 0 bases; bases outside gene matches: 5. Germline assignment: CDR1 MNHEY and CDR2 SVGAGI. The CDR3 sequence is 15 residues long. The CDR3 protein is CASSYLAASSYEQYF. In nucleotides, the CDR3 is TGTGCCAGCAGTTATCTAGCGGCCAGCTCCTACGAGCAGTACTTC.

On this clonotype itself: A much larger clonotype is one base distant, so this may be a read error. The chain employs TRBV5-1 and TRBJ1-2; D may be TRBD1 (5 bases). The CDR3 spans 13 residues. Germline loops: CDR1 SGHRS, CDR2 YFSETQ. CDR3 DNA: TGCGCCAGCAGCTTGGGACAGCCGAATGGCTGCACCTTC. Amino acids: CASSLGQPNGCTF.

In the case of this clonotype: The junction and the germline gene differ at one end; a read error may be behind it. This chain connects TRBV12-3 or TRBV12-4 to TRBJ1-5; D call uncertain. The CDR3 spans 14 residues. The CDR3 sequence: CASSSGTGNQPLHF. The CDR3, as DNA: TGTGCCAGCAGTTCCGGAACGGGAAATCAGCCCCTGCATTTT.

The genes are TRBV11-1 and TRBJ2-1; D not certain. The germline V gene has CDR1 SGHAT and CDR2 FQDESV (reference sequence). There are 14 residues in the CDR3. V lost 3 bases and J 15 bases, leaving 21 bases between the germline ends. The CDR3 DNA reads as TGTGCCAGCAGCTTTCTTGGTCAGCCCGTGCCTCGGTTCTTC. Residues: CASSFLGQPVPRFF.

The chain uses TRBV12-5 and TRBJ2-7, with D possibly TRBD2 on 6 matching bases. The CDR3 totals 16 residues. The V gene lost 8 bases and the J gene lost 2 bases, with 22 bases spanning the gap. Germline values: CDR1 LGHNT, CDR2 FRNRAP. The CDR3 sequence is CASSGEVGGPTYEQYF. The CDR3 coding sequence is TGTGCTAGTTCGGGGGAGGTGGGCGGACCCACCTACGAGCAGTACTTC.

The chain is built from TRBV4-2 and TRBJ1-5; D uncertain. CDR1 is LGHNA and CDR2 is YNFKEQ in the germline V gene. V lost 0 bases and J lost 7, with 13 bases in between. This CDR3 spans 15 amino acids. CDR3 DNA: TGTGCCAGCAGCCAAGATATAAGCGGGGAACAGCCCCAGCATTTT. This codes for CASSQDISGEQPQHF.

This clonotype has just a few counts. The chain recombines TRBV18 with TRBJ2-7; either TRBD1 or TRBD2 may supply D (5 bases each). CDR3 size: 17 residues. The V end was cut by 0 bases, the J end by 2 bases, with 17 bases between. The V gene's germline CDR1 is KGHSH and CDR2 LQKENI. The CDR3 reads CASSPPSLGRGAYEQYF. Here the CDR3 DNA reads TGTGCCAGCTCACCACCAAGCTTGGGACGGGGTGCCTACGAGCAGTACTTC.

The table lists this clonotype with a few counts. V gene TRBV7-9 combines with J gene TRBJ2-1; 7 bases are a match to TRBD1. CDR1 SEHNR and CDR2 FQNEAQ come from the germline V gene (reference sequence). This CDR3 comprises 14 residues. V trimming: 1 base; J trimming: 8 bases; junction bases outside the gene matches: 5. The CDR3 loop reads CASSLGQGIDEQFF. The CDR3 DNA is TGTGCCAGCAGCTTAGGACAGGGTATTGATGAGCAGTTCTTC.

The chain employs TRBV24-1 and TRBJ2-2, with no clear D. The CDR3 covers 14 residues. Germline CDR1 and CDR2: KGHDR and SFDVKD. V shed 7 bases and J shed 1 base, with 9 bases lying between them. The CDR3 DNA follows: TGTGCCACCAGCGGACCTATGAACACCGGGGAGCTGTTTTTT. It translates to CATSGPMNTGELFF.

In its sample, this clonotype was seen many times. The chain joins TRBV10-1 to TRBJ2-7; 7 bases match TRBD1. With V trimmed by 0 bases and J by 11 bases, 7 bases remained unmatched. Looked up from germline, CDR1 is WNHNN and CDR2 is SYGVQD (reference sequence). The CDR3 runs to 13 residues. DNA of the CDR3: TGCGCCAGCAGTGAGTCCGGAGGACAGGTAGAGTACTTC. Translated: CASSESGGQVEYF.

This clonotype was counted only a few times. The V gene is TRBV10-3, the J gene TRBJ1-1; the D is unclear. CDR1 is ENHRY and CDR2 is SYGVKD in the germline V gene. V lost 4 bases, J lost 4 bases, and 7 bases lay in between. CDR3 length: 12 residues. The CDR3 loop reads CAISVGGTEAFF. The CDR3 DNA sequence: TGTGCCATCAGTGTTGGTGGCACTGAAGCTTTCTTT.

The chain joins TRBV5-6 to TRBJ2-5; TRBD2 might be the D (5 bases). The germline V and J ends were trimmed by 1 base and 5 bases, with 15 bases remaining between them. Germline V gives CDR1 SGHDT, CDR2 YYEEEE. This CDR3 region has 15 residues. CDR3 in amino acids: CASSLTSRGSETQYF. Here the CDR3 DNA reads TGTGCCAGCAGCTTGACGTCACGTGGGAGCGAGACCCAGTACTTC.

This clonotype was seen a few times. The chain carries TRBV4-1 and TRBJ1-5, with 9 bases identical to TRBD1. This CDR3 has 14 residues. Germline CDR1 MGHRA, CDR2 YSYEKL. Trimming removed 4 bases from V and 6 bases from J; junction bases left unmatched: 4. In DNA, the CDR3 is TGCGCCAGCAGCCTCGACAGGGGGAGTCAGCCCCAGCATTTT. It yields the protein CASSLDRGSQPQHF.

This clonotype was observed a few times. The chain links TRBV4-2 to TRBJ1-1; TRBD1 agrees at 7 bases. This CDR3 has 15 amino acids. V dropped 3 bases and J dropped 2; count of bases not matched to a gene: 6. CDR1 LGHNA and CDR2 YNFKEQ come from the germline V gene. As DNA, the CDR3 is TGTGCCAGCAGCCAGGAGGACAGGATAAACACTGAAGCTTTCTTT. It yields the protein CASSQEDRINTEAFF.